The rows below give T cell receptor beta chains drawn from one sample of a study of T-cell reconstitution after alpha-beta-depleted transplantation in children. TCRdb recomputed calls from the PCR reads with MiXCR, one row per CDR3 protein. The table lists roughly 170,000 distinct CDR3 sequences, more than 6.5% of them singletons. Sequenced here: PBMCs from the stem cell graft donor, sampled from the stem cell graft. These receptors were collected from a human donor who donated a stem cell graft to a child with Wiskott-Aldrich syndrome. The CDR3 runs from the conserved cysteine through the conserved F or W. The D gene is left open where the match is weak. Part of the rows lack a size; the others show once, few, many or a class for expanded clones.

TRBJ2-6 | NA | TRBV5-1 | TRBD1 | TGCGCCAGCAACAGGGGGGACGCCTCTGGGGCCAACGTCCTGACTTTC | CASNRGDASGANVLTF
TRBJ2-2 | NA | TRBV7-9 | NA | TGTGCCAGCAGCTCGGCCGTACAACTCACCGGGGAGCTGTTTTTT | CASSSAVQLTGELFF
TRBJ1-1 | many | TRBV18 | NA | TGTGCCAGCTCACCAGGCACAGGGAGAGGGATGAACACTGAAGCTTTCTTT | CASSPGTGRGMNTEAFF
TRBJ2-2 | NA | TRBV19 | NA | TGTGCCAGTAGTATAGAACTGAACACCGGGGAGCTGTTTTTT | CASSIELNTGELFF
TRBJ1-5 | many | TRBV10-3 | NA | TGTGCCACCCAGACGGGGTTGGAGAGCAATCAGCCCCAGCATTTT | CATQTGLESNQPQHF
TRBJ2-1 | few | TRBV19 | TRBD1 | TGTGCCAGTAGAATACCGGGACAGGGGAGCAATGAGCAGTTCTTC | CASRIPGQGSNEQFF
TRBJ2-7 | few | TRBV5-1 | TRBD1 | TGCGCCAGCAGCCCCGGACAGGATTACGAGCAGTACTTC | CASSPGQDYEQYF
TRBJ2-3 | many | TRBV5-5 | NA | TGTGCCAGCAGGACACTGGGGGCAGATACGCAGTATTTT | CASRTLGADTQYF
TRBJ1-2 | many | TRBV12-3/TRBV12-4 | NA | TGTGCCAGCAGTTTACAGAACAACTATGGCTACACCTTC | CASSLQNNYGYTF
TRBJ2-2 | NA | TRBV5-5 | NA | TGTGCCATCAGCCCTGGGGTCCGCTGCGGGGAGCTGTTTTTT | CAISPGVRCGELFF
TRBJ1-5 | many | TRBV5-5 | NA | TGTGCCAGCAGCTTTACAGGGAATAGCAATCAGCCCCAGCATTTT | CASSFTGNSNQPQHF
TRBJ1-5 | many | TRBV12-3/TRBV12-4 | TRBD1 | TGTGCCAGCAGTTTAGGGCAGGGGGGATGGCAGCCCCAGCATTTT | CASSLGQGGWQPQHF
TRBJ2-7 | NA | TRBV5-1 | NA | TGCGCCAGCGGCTTGGGGACTGCTTACGAGCAGTACTTC | CASGLGTAYEQYF
TRBJ2-7 | many | TRBV11-2 | TRBD1 | TGTGCCAGCAGCTTAGAAGGGACAGGGAGCTCCTACGAGCAGTACTTC | CASSLEGTGSSYEQYF
TRBJ1-2 | NA | TRBV20-1 | TRBD1 | TGCAGTGCTGGGACAGGGGGCTTAGGCTACACCTTC | CSAGTGGLGYTF
TRBJ2-7 | many | TRBV5-5 | TRBD2 | TGTGCCAGCAGCCGTGGGACTAGCGGGGACTACGAGCAGTACTTC | CASSRGTSGDYEQYF